These T cell receptor beta chains were read from a single sample in a study of blood T cell repertoires in COVID-19. The repertoire was sequenced with immunoSEQ multiplex PCR; TCRdb's copy has only in-frame clones and lacks some. Here the sample spans around 150,000 clones, roughly 80% being singletons. Sequencing was done on a sample of PBMCs or T cells enriched from blood (not recorded which). The receptors were gathered from a woman aged 55-75 years who had recovered from COVID-19. Both conserved end residues are part of each CDR3. A D gene is named only where the DNA matches it firmly. Expanded clones are given a class, and other clones once, few, many or no size at all.

d_gene: -
v_gene: TRBV4-1
abundance: -
j_gene: TRBJ2-7
len: 15
CDR3nt: TGCGCCAGCAGCCAAGAAGGAGGGCAGTTCTACGAGCAGTACTTC
CDR3aa: CASSQEGGQFYEQYF

d_gene: -
v_gene: TRBV30
abundance: -
j_gene: TRBJ2-7
len: 12
CDR3nt: TGTGCCTGGAGGATAGGGGCAGCCGAGCAGTACTTC
CDR3aa: CAWRIGAAEQYF

d_gene: TRBD1
v_gene: TRBV14
abundance: -
j_gene: TRBJ1-6
len: 15
CDR3nt: TGTGCCAGCAGCCAACGACAGGGCCATAATTCACCCCTCCACTTT
CDR3aa: CASSQRQGHNSPLHF

d_gene: -
v_gene: TRBV11-3
abundance: -
j_gene: TRBJ1-1
len: 13
CDR3nt: TGTGCCAGCAGCTTAATTCAGAACACTGAAGCTTTCTTT
CDR3aa: CASSLIQNTEAFF

d_gene: TRBD2
v_gene: TRBV10-1
abundance: -
j_gene: TRBJ2-1
len: 13
CDR3nt: TGCGCCAGCAGTGTCGGGGGGGAGAATGAGCAGTTCTTC
CDR3aa: CASSVGGENEQFF

d_gene: TRBD1
v_gene: TRBV5-1
abundance: -
j_gene: TRBJ1-1
len: 15
CDR3nt: TGCGCCAGCAGCTTGATCCCAGGGGGAGGCACTGAAGCTTTCTTT
CDR3aa: CASSLIPGGGTEAFF

d_gene: -
v_gene: TRBV19
abundance: -
j_gene: TRBJ2-1
len: 16
CDR3nt: TGTGCCAGTACTCCCGGCGGTAAGAGCTCCTACAATGAGCAGTTCTTC
CDR3aa: CASTPGGKSSYNEQFF

d_gene: TRBD2
v_gene: TRBV2
abundance: -
j_gene: TRBJ2-1
len: 12
CDR3nt: TGTGCCAGCAAAGAGCGGGGGGATGAGCAGTTCTTC
CDR3aa: CASKERGDEQFF

d_gene: -
v_gene: TRBV7-2
abundance: -
j_gene: TRBJ2-5
len: 14
CDR3nt: TGTGCCAGCAGCCTCAGGGGCCACCAAGAGACCCAGTACTTC
CDR3aa: CASSLRGHQETQYF

d_gene: -
v_gene: TRBV27
abundance: -
j_gene: TRBJ2-3
len: 14
CDR3nt: TGTGCCAGCAGTGGGACACCCGGGGTGGATACGCAGTATTTT
CDR3aa: CASSGTPGVDTQYF

d_gene: -
v_gene: TRBV3-1/TRBV3-2
abundance: many
j_gene: TRBJ1-1
len: 13
CDR3nt: TGTGCCAGCACCAATAGGGGTGGGACTGAAGCTTTCTTT
CDR3aa: CASTNRGGTEAFF

d_gene: TRBD1
v_gene: TRBV12-3/TRBV12-4
abundance: once
j_gene: TRBJ2-5
len: 13
CDR3nt: TGTGCCAGCACACAGGGGGGCGCGGAGACCCAGTACTTC
CDR3aa: CASTQGGAETQYF

d_gene: -
v_gene: TRBV2
abundance: -
j_gene: TRBJ1-1
len: 14
CDR3nt: TGTGCCAGCAGTGAAGGTTTCAGGAACACTGAAGCTTTCTTT
CDR3aa: CASSEGFRNTEAFF

d_gene: TRBD1
v_gene: TRBV18
abundance: -
j_gene: TRBJ1-2
len: 14
CDR3nt: TGTGCCAGCTCACCATCCACAGGGGGTAATGGCTACACCTTC
CDR3aa: CASSPSTGGNGYTF

d_gene: -
v_gene: TRBV10-3
abundance: -
j_gene: TRBJ1-1
len: 16
CDR3nt: TGTGCCATCAGTGATTCCATGGGGGGGCGGGACACTGAAGCTTTCTTT
CDR3aa: CAISDSMGGRDTEAFF

d_gene: -
v_gene: TRBV9
abundance: -
j_gene: TRBJ1-6
len: 17
CDR3nt: TGTGCCAGCAGCGACCCCCAGGGAGGTTCCCTTAATTCACCCCTCCACTTT
CDR3aa: CASSDPQGGSLNSPLHF

d_gene: TRBD2
v_gene: TRBV7-2
abundance: -
j_gene: TRBJ2-1
len: 15
CDR3nt: TGTGCCAGCAGCTTATCTGCGGGGGGGCCCAATGAGCAGTTCTTC
CDR3aa: CASSLSAGGPNEQFF

d_gene: TRBD1
v_gene: TRBV29-1
abundance: -
j_gene: TRBJ1-5
len: 14
CDR3nt: TGCAGCGTTAAGGGGGCGGGAAGCAATCAGCCCCAGCATTTT
CDR3aa: CSVKGAGSNQPQHF

d_gene: TRBD1
v_gene: TRBV19
abundance: -
j_gene: TRBJ2-4
len: 16
CDR3nt: TGTGCCAGTACCAAAACCGGGACAGGGGACAAAAACATTCAGTACTTC
CDR3aa: CASTKTGTGDKNIQYF

d_gene: -
v_gene: TRBV6-5
abundance: medium-sized
j_gene: TRBJ1-2
len: 14
CDR3nt: TGTGCCACTTCTCGTGACAGAAGTTCCTATGGCTACACCTTC
CDR3aa: CATSRDRSSYGYTF

d_gene: -
v_gene: TRBV4-1
abundance: -
j_gene: TRBJ1-1
len: 13
CDR3nt: TGCGCCAGCAGCCAATGGCTGAACACTGAAGCTTTCTTT
CDR3aa: CASSQWLNTEAFF

d_gene: TRBD1
v_gene: TRBV7-9
abundance: -
j_gene: TRBJ1-1
len: 17
CDR3nt: TGTGCCAGCAGTTCAATAGGACAGGGGATTAGAAACACTGAAGCTTTCTTT
CDR3aa: CASSSIGQGIRNTEAFF

d_gene: -
v_gene: TRBV7-2
abundance: -
j_gene: TRBJ2-5
len: 12
CDR3nt: TGTGCCAGCAGCTTCCAGCAAGAGACCCAGTACTTC
CDR3aa: CASSFQQETQYF

d_gene: -
v_gene: TRBV27
abundance: -
j_gene: TRBJ1-1
len: 13
CDR3nt: TGTGCCAGCAGTTTATCTAGGAACACTGAAGCTTTCTTT
CDR3aa: CASSLSRNTEAFF

d_gene: TRBD2
v_gene: TRBV14
abundance: -
j_gene: TRBJ2-3
len: 16
CDR3nt: TGTGCCAGCAGCCCGGGACTAGCGGTAAACACAGATACGCAGTATTTT
CDR3aa: CASSPGLAVNTDTQYF

d_gene: -
v_gene: TRBV6-5
abundance: once
j_gene: TRBJ1-5
len: 13
CDR3nt: TGTGCCAGCAGACGGGGTAGCGATCAGCCCCAGCATTTT
CDR3aa: CASRRGSDQPQHF

d_gene: -
v_gene: TRBV21-1
abundance: -
j_gene: TRBJ1-2
len: 14
CDR3nt: TGTGCCAGCAGCGAGGGGACAGGGAACTATGGCTACACCTTC
CDR3aa: CASSEGTGNYGYTF

d_gene: -
v_gene: TRBV11-2
abundance: -
j_gene: TRBJ2-1
len: 13
CDR3nt: TGTGCCAGCAGACTAATTTCCTACAATGAGCAGTTCTTC
CDR3aa: CASRLISYNEQFF

d_gene: -
v_gene: TRBV5-4
abundance: -
j_gene: TRBJ2-7
len: 13
CDR3nt: TGTGCCAGCAGCCCCGCATCAGGGTACGAGCAGTACTTC
CDR3aa: CASSPASGYEQYF

d_gene: -
v_gene: TRBV11-2
abundance: -
j_gene: TRBJ2-5
len: 14
CDR3nt: TGTGCCAGCAGCGGACGCCGTGAGGGAGAGACCCAGTACTTC
CDR3aa: CASSGRREGETQYF

d_gene: -
v_gene: TRBV5-1
abundance: few
j_gene: TRBJ2-2
len: 16
CDR3nt: TGCGCCAGCAGCTACCAACAGGGAGCGAACACCGGGGAGCTGTTTTTT
CDR3aa: CASSYQQGANTGELFF

d_gene: TRBD2
v_gene: TRBV2
abundance: -
j_gene: TRBJ2-3
len: 15
CDR3nt: TGTGCCAGCAGTCGACTAGCGGGGGGCGGAGATACGCAGTATTTT
CDR3aa: CASSRLAGGGDTQYF

d_gene: -
v_gene: TRBV27
abundance: -
j_gene: TRBJ2-3
len: 14
CDR3nt: TGTGCCAGCACAAAACAGGGACGGACAGATACGCAGTATTTT
CDR3aa: CASTKQGRTDTQYF

d_gene: -
v_gene: TRBV9
abundance: -
j_gene: TRBJ2-7
len: 12
CDR3nt: TGTGCCAGCAGCGATACGGGCTACGAGCAGTACTTC
CDR3aa: CASSDTGYEQYF

d_gene: -
v_gene: TRBV15
abundance: -
j_gene: TRBJ2-1
len: 15
CDR3nt: TGTGCCACCAGCAGAGATGTGAACTCCCGATGGGAGCAGTTCTTC
CDR3aa: CATSRDVNSRWEQFF

d_gene: TRBD1
v_gene: TRBV12-3/TRBV12-4
abundance: few
j_gene: TRBJ1-2
len: 13
CDR3nt: TGTGCCAGCAGTGTCGGGACAGGGTATGGCTACACCTTC
CDR3aa: CASSVGTGYGYTF

d_gene: TRBD1
v_gene: TRBV19
abundance: -
j_gene: TRBJ1-5
len: 16
CDR3nt: TGTGCCAGTAGTGAACTCCGGGACAGCACCTATCAGCCCCAGCATTTT
CDR3aa: CASSELRDSTYQPQHF

d_gene: -
v_gene: TRBV19
abundance: -
j_gene: TRBJ2-2
len: 14
CDR3nt: TGTGCCAGTAGCAGACAGAGGAACACCGGGGAGCTGTTTTTT
CDR3aa: CASSRQRNTGELFF

d_gene: -
v_gene: TRBV24-1
abundance: -
j_gene: TRBJ2-2
len: 15
CDR3nt: TGTGCCACCAGTAAAAGAGGCGGAAGATCCGGGGAGCTGTTTTTT
CDR3aa: CATSKRGGRSGELFF

d_gene: TRBD2
v_gene: TRBV9
abundance: -
j_gene: TRBJ2-3
len: 17
CDR3nt: TGTGCCAGCAGCGTCTTCCCGGGGGGTGCGGGCACAGATACGCAGTATTTT
CDR3aa: CASSVFPGGAGTDTQYF

d_gene: -
v_gene: TRBV10-3
abundance: -
j_gene: TRBJ2-2
len: 15
CDR3nt: TGTGCCATCAGTTACTCAGGGTCGAACACCGGGGAGCTGTTTTTT
CDR3aa: CAISYSGSNTGELFF

d_gene: -
v_gene: TRBV14
abundance: -
j_gene: TRBJ2-3
len: 13
CDR3nt: TGTGCCAGCAGCCGCCCGAGGGCAGATACGCAGTATTTT
CDR3aa: CASSRPRADTQYF

d_gene: TRBD2
v_gene: TRBV24-1
abundance: -
j_gene: TRBJ2-3
len: 18
CDR3nt: TGTGCCACCAGTGATTGGACTAGCGGCATCTCTAGCACAGATACGCAGTATTTT
CDR3aa: CATSDWTSGISSTDTQYF

d_gene: TRBD1
v_gene: TRBV4-1
abundance: once
j_gene: TRBJ2-7
len: 14
CDR3nt: TGCGCCAGCAGCCAATTCTACAGGGGGCACGAGCAGTACTTC
CDR3aa: CASSQFYRGHEQYF

d_gene: -
v_gene: TRBV6-5
abundance: -
j_gene: TRBJ1-5
len: 15
CDR3nt: TGTGCCAGCAGTTACTCGACCGGGGGAAATCAGCCCCAGCATTTT
CDR3aa: CASSYSTGGNQPQHF

d_gene: TRBD2
v_gene: TRBV6-5
abundance: -
j_gene: TRBJ2-1
len: 14
CDR3nt: TGTGCCAGCAGGGTGTTGGGACTAGGCAATGAGCAGTTCTTC
CDR3aa: CASRVLGLGNEQFF

d_gene: -
v_gene: TRBV4-2
abundance: -
j_gene: TRBJ1-6
len: 17
CDR3nt: TGTGCCAGCAGCCAAGGAGGGGCGGGGTCCTATAATTCACCCCTCCACTTT
CDR3aa: CASSQGGAGSYNSPLHF

d_gene: TRBD1
v_gene: TRBV27
abundance: -
j_gene: TRBJ2-7
len: 15
CDR3nt: TGTGCCAGCAGTCCTCAGACAGGGCTCCCCTACGAGCAGTACTTC
CDR3aa: CASSPQTGLPYEQYF

d_gene: -
v_gene: TRBV27
abundance: -
j_gene: TRBJ2-7
len: 12
CDR3nt: TGTGCCAGCAGATCGGGTTACGGGGAGCAGTACTTC
CDR3aa: CASRSGYGEQYF

d_gene: TRBD1
v_gene: TRBV5-5
abundance: -
j_gene: TRBJ2-7
len: 15
CDR3nt: TGTGCCAGCAGCCCTGCTGGGACAGGGTTCAACGAGCAGTACTTC
CDR3aa: CASSPAGTGFNEQYF

d_gene: -
v_gene: TRBV20-1
abundance: -
j_gene: TRBJ2-3
len: 11
CDR3nt: TGCAGAGTAGTCGGCACAGATACGCAGTATTTT
CDR3aa: CRVVGTDTQYF

d_gene: -
v_gene: TRBV19
abundance: -
j_gene: TRBJ2-7
len: 13
CDR3nt: TGTGCCAGTAGTATGACAATAACCTACGAGCAGTACTTC
CDR3aa: CASSMTITYEQYF

d_gene: TRBD2
v_gene: TRBV7-3
abundance: -
j_gene: TRBJ2-3
len: 16
CDR3nt: TGTGCCAGCAGCCTTCGACTAGCGGGGAGCACAGATACGCAGTATTTT
CDR3aa: CASSLRLAGSTDTQYF

d_gene: -
v_gene: TRBV2
abundance: -
j_gene: TRBJ1-4
len: 15
CDR3nt: TGTGCCAGCAGTGAACTCGGGGGGGGTAATGAAAAACTGTTTTTT
CDR3aa: CASSELGGGNEKLFF

d_gene: TRBD1
v_gene: TRBV15
abundance: -
j_gene: TRBJ2-1
len: 15
CDR3nt: TGTGCCACCAGCCAGGACAGGGACAGTTACAATGAGCAGTTCTTC
CDR3aa: CATSQDRDSYNEQFF

d_gene: TRBD1
v_gene: TRBV19
abundance: -
j_gene: TRBJ2-5
len: 15
CDR3nt: TGTGCCAGTAAACCACGACAGGGGTTTGGGGAGACCCAGTACTTC
CDR3aa: CASKPRQGFGETQYF

d_gene: -
v_gene: TRBV4-1
abundance: -
j_gene: TRBJ2-1
len: 16
CDR3nt: TGCGCCAGCAGCCAAGATTCTACAGTCTCCCACAATGAGCAGTTCTTC
CDR3aa: CASSQDSTVSHNEQFF